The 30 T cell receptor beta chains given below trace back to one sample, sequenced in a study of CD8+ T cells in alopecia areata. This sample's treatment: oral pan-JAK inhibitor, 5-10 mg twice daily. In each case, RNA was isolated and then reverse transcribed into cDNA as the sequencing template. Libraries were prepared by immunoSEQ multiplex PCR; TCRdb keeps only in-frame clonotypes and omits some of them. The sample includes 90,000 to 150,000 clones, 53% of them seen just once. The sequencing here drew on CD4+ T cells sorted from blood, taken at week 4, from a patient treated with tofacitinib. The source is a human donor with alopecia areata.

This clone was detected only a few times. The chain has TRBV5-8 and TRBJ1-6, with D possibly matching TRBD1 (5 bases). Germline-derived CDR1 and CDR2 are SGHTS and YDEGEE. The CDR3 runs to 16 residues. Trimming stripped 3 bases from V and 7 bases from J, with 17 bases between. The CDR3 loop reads CASSWTMTVRNSPLHF. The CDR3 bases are TGTGCCAGCAGCTGGACTATGACAGTCCGGAATTCACCCCTCCACTTT.

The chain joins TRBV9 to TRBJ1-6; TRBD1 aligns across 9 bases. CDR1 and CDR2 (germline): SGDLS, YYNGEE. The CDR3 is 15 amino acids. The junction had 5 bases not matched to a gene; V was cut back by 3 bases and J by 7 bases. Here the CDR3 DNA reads TGTGCCAGCAGCGCCGGGACAGGGACGAATTCACCCCTCCACTTT. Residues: CASSAGTGTNSPLHF.

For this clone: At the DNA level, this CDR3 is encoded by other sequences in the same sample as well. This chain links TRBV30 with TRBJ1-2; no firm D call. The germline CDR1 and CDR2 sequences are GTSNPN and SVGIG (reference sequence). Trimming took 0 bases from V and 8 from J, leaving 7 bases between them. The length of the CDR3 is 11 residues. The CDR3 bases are TGTGCCTGGAGTGTGGGGAGCGGCTACACCTTC. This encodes CAWSVGSGYTF.

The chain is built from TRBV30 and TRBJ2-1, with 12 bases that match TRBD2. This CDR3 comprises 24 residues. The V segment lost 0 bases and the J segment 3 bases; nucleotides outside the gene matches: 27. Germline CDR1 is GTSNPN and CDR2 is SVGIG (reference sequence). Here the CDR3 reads CAWSVRPGDPGLAGLLWDYNEQFF. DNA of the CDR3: TGTGCCTGGAGTGTAAGGCCCGGGGACCCTGGACTAGCGGGATTATTGTGGGACTACAATGAGCAGTTCTTC.

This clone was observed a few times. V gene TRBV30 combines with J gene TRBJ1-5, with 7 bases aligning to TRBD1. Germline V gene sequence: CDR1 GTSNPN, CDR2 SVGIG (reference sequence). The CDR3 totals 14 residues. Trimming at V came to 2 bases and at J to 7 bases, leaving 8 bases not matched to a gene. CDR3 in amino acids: CAWSTTQGGQPQHF. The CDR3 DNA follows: TGTGCCTGGAGTACGACCCAGGGGGGCCAGCCCCAGCATTTT.

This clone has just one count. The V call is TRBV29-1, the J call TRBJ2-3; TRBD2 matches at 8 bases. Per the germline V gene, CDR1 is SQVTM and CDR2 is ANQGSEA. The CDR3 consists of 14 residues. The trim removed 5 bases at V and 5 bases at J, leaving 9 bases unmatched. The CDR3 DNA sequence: TGCAGCGTTACTGGGACTAGTCTAGGAGATACGCAGTATTTT. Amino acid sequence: CSVTGTSLGDTQYF.

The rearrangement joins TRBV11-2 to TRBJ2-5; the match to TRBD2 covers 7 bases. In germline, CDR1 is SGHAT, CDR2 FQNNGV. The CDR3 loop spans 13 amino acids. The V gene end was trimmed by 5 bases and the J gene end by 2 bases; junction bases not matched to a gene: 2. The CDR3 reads CASSDGRQETQYF. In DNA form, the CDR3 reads TGTGCCAGCAGCGACGGGAGGCAAGAGACCCAGTACTTC.

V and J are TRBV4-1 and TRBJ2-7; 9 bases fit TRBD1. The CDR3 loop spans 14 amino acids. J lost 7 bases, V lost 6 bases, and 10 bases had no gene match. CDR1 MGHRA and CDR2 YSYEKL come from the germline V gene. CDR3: CASRPQQGAGEQYF. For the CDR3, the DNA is TGCGCCAGCAGGCCTCAACAGGGGGCCGGGGAGCAGTACTTC.

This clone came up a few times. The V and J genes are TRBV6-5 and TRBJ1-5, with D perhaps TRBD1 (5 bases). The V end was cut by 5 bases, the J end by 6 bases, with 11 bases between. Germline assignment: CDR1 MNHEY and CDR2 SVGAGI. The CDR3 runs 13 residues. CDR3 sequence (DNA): TGTGCCAGCAGTGTTGGTCAGGGTCAGCCCCAGCATTTT. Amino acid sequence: CASSVGQGQPQHF.

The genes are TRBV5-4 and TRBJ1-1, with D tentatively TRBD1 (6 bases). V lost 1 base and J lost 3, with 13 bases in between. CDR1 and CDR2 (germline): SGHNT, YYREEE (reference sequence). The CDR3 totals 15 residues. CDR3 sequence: CASSLLGGGHTEAFF. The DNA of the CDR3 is TGTGCCAGCAGCTTGTTAGGGGGGGGACACACTGAAGCTTTCTTT.

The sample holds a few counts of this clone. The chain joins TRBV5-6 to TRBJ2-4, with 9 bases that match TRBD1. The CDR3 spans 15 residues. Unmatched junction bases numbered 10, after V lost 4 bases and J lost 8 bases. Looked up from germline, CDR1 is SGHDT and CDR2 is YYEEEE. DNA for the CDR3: TGTGCCAGCAGCCAGCCGGACAGGGGAAAATACATTCAGTACTTC. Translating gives CASSQPDRGKYIQYF.

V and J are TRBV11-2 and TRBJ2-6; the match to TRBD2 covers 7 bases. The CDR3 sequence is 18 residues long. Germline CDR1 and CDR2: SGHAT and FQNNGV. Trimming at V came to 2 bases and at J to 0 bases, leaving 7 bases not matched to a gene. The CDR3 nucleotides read TGTGCCAGCAGCTTATGGGGAGGGGCCCACTCTGGGGCCAACGTCCTGACTTTC. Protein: CASSLWGGAHSGANVLTF. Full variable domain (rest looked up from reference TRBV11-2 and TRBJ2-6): EAGVAQSPRYKIIEKRQSVAFWCNPISGHATLYWYQQILGQGPKLLIQFQNNGVVDDSQLPKDRFSAERLKGVDSTLKIQPAKLEDSAVYLCASSLWGGAHSGANVLTFGAGSRLTVL.

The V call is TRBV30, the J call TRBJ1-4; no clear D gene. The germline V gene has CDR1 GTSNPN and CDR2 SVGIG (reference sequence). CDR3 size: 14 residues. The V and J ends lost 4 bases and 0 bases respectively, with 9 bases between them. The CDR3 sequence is CAWTGEATNEKLFF. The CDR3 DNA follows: TGTGCCTGGACCGGGGAGGCAACTAATGAAAAACTGTTTTTT.

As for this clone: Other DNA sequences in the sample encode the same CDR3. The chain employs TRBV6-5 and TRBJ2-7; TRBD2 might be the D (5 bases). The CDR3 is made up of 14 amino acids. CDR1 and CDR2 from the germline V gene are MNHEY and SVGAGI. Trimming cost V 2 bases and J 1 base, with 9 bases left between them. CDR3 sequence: CASSYAGGSYEQYF. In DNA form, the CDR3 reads TGTGCCAGCAGTTACGCGGGCGGATCCTACGAGCAGTACTTC.

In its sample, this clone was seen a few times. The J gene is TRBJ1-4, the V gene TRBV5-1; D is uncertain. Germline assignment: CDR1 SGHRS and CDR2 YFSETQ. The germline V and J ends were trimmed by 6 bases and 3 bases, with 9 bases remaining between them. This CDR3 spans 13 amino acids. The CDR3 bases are TGCGCCAGCATGGGGAGCCCTAATGAAAAACTGTTTTTT. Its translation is CASMGSPNEKLFF.

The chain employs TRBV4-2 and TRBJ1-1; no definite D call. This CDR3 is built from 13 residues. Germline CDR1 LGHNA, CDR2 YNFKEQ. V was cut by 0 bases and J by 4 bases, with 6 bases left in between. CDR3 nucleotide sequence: TGTGCCAGCAGCCAAGATTCGGGCACTGAAGCTTTCTTT. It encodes CASSQDSGTEAFF.

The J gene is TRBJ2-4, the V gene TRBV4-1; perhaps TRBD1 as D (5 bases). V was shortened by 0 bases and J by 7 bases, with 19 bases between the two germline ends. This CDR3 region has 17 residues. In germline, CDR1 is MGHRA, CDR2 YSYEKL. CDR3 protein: CASSQDLPGQPPNIQYF. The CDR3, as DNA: TGCGCCAGCAGCCAAGATCTACCCGGACAACCGCCCAACATTCAGTACTTC.

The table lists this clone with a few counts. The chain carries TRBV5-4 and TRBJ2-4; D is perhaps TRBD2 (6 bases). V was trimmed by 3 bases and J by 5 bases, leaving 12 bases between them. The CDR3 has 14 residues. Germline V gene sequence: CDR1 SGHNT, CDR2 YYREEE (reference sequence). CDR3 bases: TGTGCCAGCAGCTGGCGGGACGGAGAAAACATTCAGTACTTC. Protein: CASSWRDGENIQYF.

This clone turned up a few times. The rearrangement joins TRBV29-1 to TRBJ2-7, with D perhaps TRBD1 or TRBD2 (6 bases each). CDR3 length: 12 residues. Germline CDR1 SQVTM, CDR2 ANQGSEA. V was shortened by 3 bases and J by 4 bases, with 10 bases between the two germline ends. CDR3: CSVDRGGYEQYF. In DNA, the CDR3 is TGCAGCGTTGACAGGGGAGGATACGAGCAGTACTTC.

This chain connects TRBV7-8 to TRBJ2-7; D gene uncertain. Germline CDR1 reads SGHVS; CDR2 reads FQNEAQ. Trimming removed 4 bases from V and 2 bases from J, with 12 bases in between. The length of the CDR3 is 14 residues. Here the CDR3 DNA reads TGTGCCAGCAGCTCGGACCTAAACCCCTACGAGCAGTACTTC. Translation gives CASSSDLNPYEQYF.

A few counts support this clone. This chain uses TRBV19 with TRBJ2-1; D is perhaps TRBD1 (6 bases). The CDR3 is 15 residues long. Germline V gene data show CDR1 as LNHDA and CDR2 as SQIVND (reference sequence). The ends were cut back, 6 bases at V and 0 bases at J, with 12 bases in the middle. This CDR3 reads CASRQQGSSYNEQFF. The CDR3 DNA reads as TGTGCCAGTAGACAACAGGGCAGCTCCTACAATGAGCAGTTCTTC.

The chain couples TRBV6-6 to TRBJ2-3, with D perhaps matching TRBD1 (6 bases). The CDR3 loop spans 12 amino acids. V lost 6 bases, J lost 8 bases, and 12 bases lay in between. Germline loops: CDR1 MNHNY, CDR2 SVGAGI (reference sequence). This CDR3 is CASSWGPATQYF. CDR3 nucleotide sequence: TGTGCCAGCAGCTGGGGGCCAGCTACGCAGTATTTT.

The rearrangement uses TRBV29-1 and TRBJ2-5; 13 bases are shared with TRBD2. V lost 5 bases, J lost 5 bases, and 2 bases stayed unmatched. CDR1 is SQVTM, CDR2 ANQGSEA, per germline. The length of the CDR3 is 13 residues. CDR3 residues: CSVLTSGRETQYF. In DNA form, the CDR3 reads TGCAGCGTTCTGACTAGCGGGAGGGAGACCCAGTACTTC.

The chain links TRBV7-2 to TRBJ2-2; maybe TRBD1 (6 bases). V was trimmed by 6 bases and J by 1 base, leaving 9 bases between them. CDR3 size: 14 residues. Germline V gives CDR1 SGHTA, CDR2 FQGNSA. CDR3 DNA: TGTGCCAGCAGTCTGACAGGGAACACCGGGGAGCTGTTTTTT. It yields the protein CASSLTGNTGELFF.

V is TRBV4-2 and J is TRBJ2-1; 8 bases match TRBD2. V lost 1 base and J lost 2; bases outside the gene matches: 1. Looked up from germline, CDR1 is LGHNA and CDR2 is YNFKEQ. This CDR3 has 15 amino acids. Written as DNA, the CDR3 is TGTGCCAGCAGCCAAGGGCGGGGGGCCTACAATGAGCAGTTCTTC. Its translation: CASSQGRGAYNEQFF.

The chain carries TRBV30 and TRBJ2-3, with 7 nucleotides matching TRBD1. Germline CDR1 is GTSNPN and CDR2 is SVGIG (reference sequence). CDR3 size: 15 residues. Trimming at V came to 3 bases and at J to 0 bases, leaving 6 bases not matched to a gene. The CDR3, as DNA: TGTGCCTGGAGCGCGACAGGGCTTAGCACAGATACGCAGTATTTT. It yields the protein CAWSATGLSTDTQYF.

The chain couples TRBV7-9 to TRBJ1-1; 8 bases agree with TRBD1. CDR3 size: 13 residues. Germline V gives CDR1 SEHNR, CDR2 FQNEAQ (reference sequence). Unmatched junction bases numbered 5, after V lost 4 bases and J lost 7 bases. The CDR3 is CASSSPDRGEAFF. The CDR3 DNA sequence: TGTGCCAGCAGCTCTCCAGACAGGGGTGAAGCTTTCTTT.

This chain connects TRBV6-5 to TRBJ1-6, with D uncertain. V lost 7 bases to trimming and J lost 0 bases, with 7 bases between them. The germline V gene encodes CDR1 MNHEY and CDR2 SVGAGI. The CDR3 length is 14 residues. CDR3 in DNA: TGTGCCAGCACTTCGAGCTCCTATAATTCACCCCTCCACTTT. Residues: CASTSSSYNSPLHF.

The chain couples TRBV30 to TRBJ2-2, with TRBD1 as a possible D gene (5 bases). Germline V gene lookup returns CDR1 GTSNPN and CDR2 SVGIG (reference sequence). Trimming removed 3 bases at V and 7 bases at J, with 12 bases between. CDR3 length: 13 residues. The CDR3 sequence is CAWSLRGFGELFF. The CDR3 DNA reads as TGTGCCTGGAGCCTAAGGGGATTCGGGGAGCTGTTTTTT.

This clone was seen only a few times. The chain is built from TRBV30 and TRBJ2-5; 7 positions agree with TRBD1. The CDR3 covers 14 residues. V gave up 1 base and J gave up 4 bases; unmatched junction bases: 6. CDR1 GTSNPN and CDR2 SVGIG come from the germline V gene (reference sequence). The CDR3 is CAWSAQTGRETQYF. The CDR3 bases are TGTGCCTGGAGTGCTCAGACAGGGCGAGAGACCCAGTACTTC.